This TCR beta chain was found in a study of blood T cell repertoires in COVID-19. About the study: T cells, B-cell-depleted T cells, or PBMCs provided the cDNA or gDNA that served as material.

Trimming took 5 bases from V and 4 from J; bases not matched to a gene: 8. This CDR3 contains 16 residues. Germline V lookup: CDR1 SNHLY, CDR2 FYNNEI. The authors' processing: Amplification of reference gene primers was used by the study to estimate nucleated cell counts. Using immunoSEQ multiplex PCR, the repertoire was profiled, and TCRdb retains in-frame clones only, with some absent. V, J and clone size are taken as reported in that table, and D and trimming were inferred from the DNA itself. Of more than 60,000 clones listed, 88% are singletons. This sequence was found in a woman aged 45-65 years with active or convalescent COVID-19. Sequencing input: peripheral blood. The chain couples TRBV2 to TRBJ1-3, with 10 bases identical to TRBD1. The CDR3 here is CASSYRDRGSGNTIYF. As DNA, the CDR3 is TGTGCCAGCAGTTACCGGGACAGGGGCTCAGGAAACACCATATATTTT. Looking up the rest from reference TRBV2 and TRBJ1-3 gives the full variable domain: EPEVTQTPSHQVTQMGQEVILRCVPISNHLYFYWYRQILGQKVEFLVSFYNNEISEKSEIFDDQFSVERPDGSNFTLKIRSTKLEDSAMYFCASSYRDRGSGNTIYFGEGSWLTVV.